The clone carrying this T cell receptor beta chain was observed a few times. CDR1 and CDR2 (germline): SEHNR, FQNEAQ (reference sequence). The junction had 7 bases not matched to a gene; V was cut back by 5 bases and J by 7 bases. This CDR3 comprises 14 residues. The authors extracted RNA and reverse transcribed it into cDNA as the sequencing template. Produced via immunoSEQ multiplex PCR; TCRdb's table is partial and in-frame only. Here the sample spans 85,000 to 110,000 clones, about nine tenths being singletons. The data belong to a study of CD8+ T cells in alopecia areata. Indicated treatment: oral pan-JAK inhibitor, 5-10 mg twice daily.

This TCR was sampled from a human donor with alopecia areata. This material consisted of CD8+ T cells sorted from blood, taken at roughly week 30, from a patient treated with tofacitinib. This rearrangement joins TRBV7-9 to TRBJ2-1; 8 nucleotides match TRBD2. DNA of the CDR3: TGTGCCAGCAGCCGGGGGGGATTGATGAATGAGCAGTTCTTC. It translates to CASSRGGLMNEQFF.